This T cell receptor beta chain derives from a study of T cell responses to AZD1222 COVID-19 vaccine. As for the study in general: Second-dose intervals near 4 or 12 weeks were combined. Findings and limits, study-wide: The reported proportion of spike-specific TCRs targeting unmutated variant regions was nearly half. Most donors were white British, females outnumbered males, and clonal diversity was possibly underestimated.

Clones were sequenced by immunoSEQ multiplex PCR, and TCRdb holds only the in-frame ones, with some missing. The sample has around 120,000 clones, roughly 90% seen once. CDR1 and CDR2 from the germline V gene are KGHSH and LQKENI. V was clipped by 5 bases and J by 8 bases, with 21 bases between them. The CDR3 has 15 amino acids. With respect to this clone: Its target is unknown.

Sequencing was performed on peripheral blood, taken on day 0 of AZD1222 vaccination. The gene calls are TRBV18 and TRBJ1-2; a weak D match, TRBD1 (6 bases). This clonotype originated in an adult in good health. The chain's CDR3 is CASSSSPGGDRGYTF. CDR3 nucleotide sequence: TGTGCCAGCTCATCCTCCCCTGGGGGCGACAGGGGCTACACCTTC. The whole variable domain, remainder taken from reference TRBV18 and TRBJ1-2, is NAGVMQNPRHLVRRRGQEARLRCSPMKGHSHVYWYRQLPEEGLKFMVYLQKENIIDESGMPKERFSAEFPKEGPSILRIQQVVRGDSAAYFCASSSSPGGDRGYTFGSGTRLTVV.